The clone carrying this T cell receptor (beta chain) was observed a handful of times. Its antigen remains unknown. A single record per CDR3 protein comes from TCRdb applying MiXCR to the reads. The repertoire holds about 770,000 distinct CDR3 sequences, under 35% seen once, with roughly 13% in the top ten. This specimen comes from a study of T cell repertoires in cytomegalovirus infection. Whole-study context: Selection of CMV epitopes for the study included recently identified HLA-C-restricted and well-studied HLA-B-restricted ones. Study-level findings and limits: Clonotypes of TCR beta that were HLA-C-restricted and CMV-specific dominated the ex vivo response.

The sequence was collected from a human donor in good health (CMV status not recorded). Some clones in this sample may be carry-over from other donors' samples. The sequencing used cultured CD8+ T cells from PBMCs, collected from culture after CMV antigen stimulation.

CDR3 protein: CAGTGLAGEADTQYF. CDR3 bases: TGTGCCGGCACGGGGTTAGCGGGGGAGGCAGATACGCAGTATTTT. The chain links TRBV2 to TRBJ2-3, with 9 bases identical to TRBD2. Germline lookup yields CDR1 SNHLY and CDR2 FYNNEI. The CDR3 runs to 15 residues. Trimming cost V 11 bases and J 4 bases; bases outside gene matches: 13.